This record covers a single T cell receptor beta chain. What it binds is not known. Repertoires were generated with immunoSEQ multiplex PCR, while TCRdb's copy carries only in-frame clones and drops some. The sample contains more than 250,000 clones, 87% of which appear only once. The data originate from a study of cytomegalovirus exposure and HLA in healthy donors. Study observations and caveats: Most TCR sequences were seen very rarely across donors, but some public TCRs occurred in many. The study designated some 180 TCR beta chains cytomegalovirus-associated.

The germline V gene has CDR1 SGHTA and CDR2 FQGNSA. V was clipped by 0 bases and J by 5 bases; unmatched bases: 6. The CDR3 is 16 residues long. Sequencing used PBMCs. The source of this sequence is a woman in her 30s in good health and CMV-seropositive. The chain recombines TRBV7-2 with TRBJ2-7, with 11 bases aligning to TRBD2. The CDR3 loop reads CASSLAPGTSGNEQYF. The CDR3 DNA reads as TGTGCCAGCAGCTTAGCCCCCGGGACTAGCGGAAACGAGCAGTACTTC.